This TCR beta chain was sequenced for a study of human T cells and chemical hapten exposure. At the level of the study: Per-sample variation in TCR yield stemmed mainly from small pooled library volume differences.

This clonotype has just a few counts. The time point denotes: patch test 1, 2 weeks after DPC sensitization. Treatment indicated: therapeutic diphenylcyclopropenone sensitization with weekly scalp DPC. TCRdb re-derived calls from the RACE reads in MiXCR, one entry per CDR3 protein. The sample consists of 95,000 or so distinct CDR3 sequences, roughly a tenth of them appearing once. The V gene's germline CDR1 is GTSNPN and CDR2 SVGIG (reference sequence). The CDR3 is 13 residues long. V was trimmed by 0 bases and J by 2 bases, leaving 6 bases between them. Source: whole blood, taken in connection with sensitization to the hapten diphenylcyclopropenone (DPC). The V and J genes are TRBV30 and TRBJ2-3; D call uncertain. This TCR derives from a man aged 40-55 years with alopecia areata. Some clones in this sample may be carry-over from other donors' samples. The CDR3 spells CAWSVGYTDTQYF. The CDR3 DNA is TGTGCCTGGAGTGTCGGCTACACAGATACGCAGTATTTT.